The sample holds many counts of the clone carrying this TCR beta chain. What it recognizes is unknown. The entry originates in a study of breast tumors, draining lymph nodes, adjacent tissues. Overall study findings and caveats: Tumor and nontumor repertoires were significantly more similar in luminal-like than in basal-like breast cancer.

Deletions cut 6 bases from V and 4 bases from J, with 9 bases between. The CDR3 length is 13 residues. CDR1 is SGHAT, CDR2 FQNNGV, per germline. Axillary draining lymph nodes of breast cancer patients supplied the node samples. TCRdb passed the multiplex PCR reads through MiXCR, listing each CDR3 protein once. The sample has approximately 130,000 distinct CDR3 sequences, about 20% seen once. The sample was axillary lymph node tissue. This sequence joins TRBV11-2 and TRBJ2-2; D is ambiguous. The TCR originated in a female donor with breast cancer. Some clones in this sample may be carry-over from other donors' samples. The DNA of the CDR3 is TGTGCCAGCAGTAGGCTAGTCACCGGGGAGCTGTTTTTT. Translated, it gives CASSRLVTGELFF.